This paragraph covers one TCR beta chain sequence. This sample was included in a study of blood T cell repertoires in COVID-19. The overall study: Nucleic acid was either cDNA or gDNA, and it came from T cells, B-cell-depleted T cells, or PBMCs.

Profiling relied on immunoSEQ multiplex PCR, and the TCRdb table lists in-frame clones only, not all of them. The table has about 180,000 clones, 70% to 90% seen once. Input material: peripheral blood. The receptor comes from a man aged 18 to 29 who had recovered from COVID-19.

Here the CDR3 reads CASSLRVSGTSANEQFF. CDR3 DNA: TGTGCCAGCAGCCTCCGGGTGTCCGGGACTAGTGCCAATGAGCAGTTCTTC. The chain has TRBV7-8 and TRBJ2-1; 8 nucleotides agree with TRBD2. With V trimmed by 5 bases and J by 6 bases, 15 bases remained unmatched. The CDR3 has 17 amino acids. Germline V gene sequence: CDR1 SGHVS, CDR2 FQNEAQ.